Sequencing of this TCR beta chain was carried out in a study of blood T cell repertoires in COVID-19. Study background: PBMCs, B-cell-depleted T cells, or T cells provided the cDNA or gDNA that made up the material.

A single count supports this clone. Other DNA sequences from this sample encode an identical CDR3 as well. Original analysis: Estimation of nucleated cell counts was performed using reference gene primer amplification. The repertoire was sequenced with immunoSEQ multiplex PCR; TCRdb's copy has only in-frame clones and lacks some. That table gives V, J and clone size, and the DNA gave D and trimming. The sample records about 230,000 clones, approximately 83% being singletons. The specimen sequenced was peripheral blood. This clonotype was sampled from a man between 50 and 59 years old with active or convalescent COVID-19.

The CDR3 reads CASSTGTGGEQYF. The DNA of the CDR3 is TGTGCCAGCAGCACAGGGACCGGAGGCGAGCAGTACTTC. The chain uses TRBV7-8 and TRBJ2-7, with a tentative D call TRBD1 (6 bases). From germline, CDR1 is SGHVS and CDR2 FQNEAQ. V was clipped by 5 bases and J by 6 bases, with 14 bases between them. CDR3 size: 13 residues.